The source of this T cell receptor beta chain is a study of T cells in Graves' hyperthyroidism and ophthalmopathy. General study points: The model predicted ophthalmopathy a median approximately seven months before onset.

There are 16 residues in the CDR3. Germline assignment: CDR1 SGHAT and CDR2 FQNNGV. The junction had 8 bases not matched to a gene; V was cut back by 5 bases and J by 2 bases. Using RNA transcripts as the source, TCR beta CDR3 regions were amplified. RT-PCR in the first round (using the HTBI primer set) targeted the TCR CDR3. TCRdb processed the multiplex PCR reads anew with MiXCR; each CDR3 protein has one entry. Of hundreds of thousands of distinct CDR3 sequences detected, 14% appear once; the ten largest clones hold roughly 25%. Remarks on this clonotype: Antigen: not known.

Exclusion followed for patients with uncontrolled infection, other autoimmune disease, pregnancy or lactation. Thyroid ultrasound and orbital computed tomography, with clinical symptoms and serum thyroxine and TRAb, informed diagnoses. The receptor comes from a woman aged 30 to 39 with Graves' hyperthyroidism. What was sequenced was blood. The genes are TRBV11-2 and TRBJ1-3, with 8 bases matching TRBD1. Written as DNA, the CDR3 is TGTGCCAGCAGCCCCATCAGGGGGCCCCCTGGAAACACCATATATTTT. Translating gives CASSPIRGPPGNTIYF.